This T cell receptor (beta chain) stems from a study of blood T cell repertoires in COVID-19. Looking at the study overall: Donors in the United States, Italy and Spain gave samples during acute or convalescent COVID-19.

The J segment lost 7 bases and the V segment lost 3 bases, leaving 11 bases of the junction unmatched. The CDR3 runs 16 residues. The germline V gene has CDR1 KGHSH and CDR2 LQKENI. Per the original methods: Amplification with reference gene primers provided the estimates of nucleated cell counts. The data were produced by immunoSEQ multiplex PCR, yet TCRdb's version contains in-frame clones alone and is incomplete. Clone size and V and J calls were adopted from that table, with D and trimming inferred from the DNA. The table records some 150,000 clones, 85% to 90% of them present only once. The V gene is TRBV18, the J gene TRBJ2-2; TRBD1 matches 7 bases. Sequenced: peripheral blood. The TCR sequence derives from a woman in her fifties or sixties with acute or convalescent COVID-19. The CDR3 protein is CASSPNGQDSRGELFF. CDR3 DNA: TGTGCCAGCTCACCTAATGGACAGGACAGCCGCGGGGAGCTGTTTTTT.